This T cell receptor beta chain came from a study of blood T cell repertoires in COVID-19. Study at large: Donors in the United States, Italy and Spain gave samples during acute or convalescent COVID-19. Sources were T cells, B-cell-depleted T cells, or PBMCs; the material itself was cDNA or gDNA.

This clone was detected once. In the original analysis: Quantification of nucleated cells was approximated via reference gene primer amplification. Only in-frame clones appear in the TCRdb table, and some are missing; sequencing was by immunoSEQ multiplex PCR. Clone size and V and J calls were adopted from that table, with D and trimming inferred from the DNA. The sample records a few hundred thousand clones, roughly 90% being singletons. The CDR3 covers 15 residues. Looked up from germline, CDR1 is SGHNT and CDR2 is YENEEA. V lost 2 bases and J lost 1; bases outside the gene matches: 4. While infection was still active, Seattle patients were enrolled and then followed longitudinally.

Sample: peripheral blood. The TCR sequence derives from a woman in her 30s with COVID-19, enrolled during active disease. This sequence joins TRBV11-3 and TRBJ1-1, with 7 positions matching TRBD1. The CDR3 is CASSLRTGRNTEAFF. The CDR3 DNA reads TGTGCCAGCAGCTTACGGACAGGCCGGAACACTGAAGCTTTCTTT.